These T cell receptor beta chains were read from a single sample in a study of shared clonotypes between healthy human individuals. Sequencing was performed with immunoSEQ multiplex PCR; in TCRdb, only in-frame clones are kept and a portion is missing. Of 2 million to 2.5 million clones listed, approximately 93% are singletons. The specimen was naive CD4+ T cells from PBMCs. The source of these receptors is a man younger than 35 in good health. Some clones in this sample may be carry-over from other donors' samples. The CDR3 runs from the conserved cysteine through the conserved F or W. A D gene is named only where the DNA matches it firmly. Clone size is shown for a subset of rows, as once, few, many or a class of expanded clone.

clone_size d_call j_call v_call cdr3_nt cdr3_aa
few NA TRBJ1-1 TRBV29-1 TGCAGCGTTCAGGGCAGGGCGAACACTGAAGCTTTCTTT CSVQGRANTEAFF
NA NA TRBJ2-3 TRBV5-4 TGTGCCAGCAGCCCCGGATTGGTAACAGATACGCAGTATTTT CASSPGLVTDTQYF
NA NA TRBJ2-3 TRBV6-6 TGTGCCAGCATCAAAAATTGGGACTTGTACACAGATACGCAGTATTTT CASIKNWDLYTDTQYF
NA NA TRBJ1-3 TRBV6-5 TGTGCCAGCAGCCCCTGGTACGCGGGAAACACCATATATTTT CASSPWYAGNTIYF
NA NA TRBJ2-1 TRBV5-1 TGCGCCAGCAGCTTGGTGGTAGACAATGAGCAGTTCTTC CASSLVVDNEQFF
NA NA TRBJ2-7 TRBV27 TGTGCCAGCAGGCGAACAAGGGTGGGATCCTACGAGCAGTACTTC CASRRTRVGSYEQYF
NA NA TRBJ1-3 TRBV5-4 TGTGCCAGCAGCTTGGACAGTGTCTCTGGAAACACCATATATTTT CASSLDSVSGNTIYF
NA NA TRBJ1-1 TRBV7-6 TGTGCCAGCAGCTTAACTTCCGGGGTTGGAGGGATGAACACTGAAGCTTTCTTT CASSLTSGVGGMNTEAFF
NA TRBD1 TRBJ2-5 TRBV6-4 TGTGCCAGCAGTGAGGGGACAGGGTGCCCCAAGACCCAGTACTTC CASSEGTGCPKTQYF
NA TRBD1 TRBJ2-7 TRBV28 TGTGCCAGCAACACACAGGGGCGCAACGAGCAGTACTTC CASNTQGRNEQYF
NA NA TRBJ2-7 TRBV28 TGTGCCACCCATAACTGGGGCGAGCAGTACTTC CATHNWGEQYF
NA NA TRBJ2-7 TRBV28 TGTGCCAGCAGTTTTAGTTCCTACGAGCAGTACTTC CASSFSSYEQYF
once TRBD2 TRBJ2-7 TRBV7-9 TGTGCCAGCAGCTCGAAAAAACAGGGAGCGGGAGTGCACGAGCAGTACTTC CASSSKKQGAGVHEQYF
NA TRBD2 TRBJ2-3 TRBV5-4 TGTGCCAGCAGCATCGGACTAGCGGGAGCCGGGGGAGATACGCAGTATTTT CASSIGLAGAGGDTQYF